Below are 23 T cell receptor beta chains sequenced from a single sample in a study of post-analysis software for immune sequencing data. Points from the study as a whole: Patients showed TRBV5-6, TRBV5-1 and TRBV20-1 among five TRBV segments more frequent than in controls.

These receptors' antigens are unknown. Prepared TCR beta cDNA libraries contained unique molecular identifiers. TCRdb reprocessed the PCR reads via MiXCR and lists one record per CDR3 protein. The sample gives under 650,000 distinct CDR3 sequences, about 40% of which show up once; 1.5% to 2% is in the top ten. What was sequenced was blood. Every receptor here comes from a girl aged 10 to 17 with multiple sclerosis.

This chain links TRBV5-1 with TRBJ2-7; D may match TRBD1 or TRBD2 (5 bases each). The germline V and J ends were trimmed by 1 base and 6 bases, with 14 bases remaining between them. Germline V gene data show CDR1 as SGHRS and CDR2 as YFSETQ. CDR3 size: 14 residues. Written as DNA, the CDR3 is TGCGCCAGCAGCTTGTCGGCTCTCGGGGCCGAGCAGTACTTC. Translation: CASSLSALGAEQYF.

This clonotype has a single count. The germline gene is not matched at one end of the junction; a read error may be the cause. This chain uses TRBV3-1 with TRBJ1-4; D is perhaps TRBD1 (5 bases). This CDR3 has 17 residues. CDR1 and CDR2 from the germline V gene are LGHDT and YNNKEL (reference sequence). CDR3 nucleotides: TGTGCCAGCAGCCAAGACCCCTTGGCAGGGTTGATTGAAGAACTGTTTTTT. As protein: CASSQDPLAGLIEELFF.

This clonotype came up many times. The chain uses TRBV12-3 or TRBV12-4 and TRBJ2-7; weak D call: TRBD1 (6 bases). Trimming took off 4 bases at V and 3 bases at J, with 7 bases between the two ends. The CDR3 has 12 amino acids. The CDR3 DNA follows: TGTGCCAGCAGTTACAGGGACTACGAGCAGTACTTC. It yields the protein CASSYRDYEQYF.

The rearrangement links TRBV30 to TRBJ1-6; D may be TRBD1 (5 bases). The V gene lost 4 bases and the J gene lost 5 bases, with 15 bases spanning the gap. Per germline, CDR1 GTSNPN and CDR2 SVGIG (reference sequence). This CDR3 has 15 amino acids. CDR3 nucleotide sequence: TGTGCCTGGATTGTGCAGGGTGGTAATAATTCACCCCTCCACTTT. This gives the protein CAWIVQGGNNSPLHF.

The rearrangement joins TRBV2 to TRBJ2-7, with 9 positions matching TRBD2. Germline assignment: CDR1 SNHLY and CDR2 FYNNEI. V gave up 3 bases and J gave up 2 bases; unmatched junction bases: 11. The CDR3 consists of 17 residues. CDR3 in amino acids: CASSELSSGGLPYEQYF. DNA of the CDR3: TGTGCCAGCAGTGAGTTGAGTAGCGGGGGCCTTCCCTACGAGCAGTACTTC.

Comments on this clonotype: At one end the junction does not follow the germline gene, possibly because of a read error. The J gene is TRBJ2-1, the V gene TRBV5-1, with D possibly being TRBD1 (6 bases). The CDR3 covers 17 residues. CDR1 and CDR2 from the germline V gene are SGHRS and YFSETQ. CDR3 region: CASSLAAVRGSFNEQFF. In DNA, the CDR3 is TGCGCCAGCAGCTTGGCGGCAGTCAGGGGTTCCTTCAATGAGCAGTTCTTC. The full variable domain, with the rest looked up from reference TRBV5-1 and TRBJ2-1, is KAGVTQTPRYLIKTRGQQVTLSCSPISGHRSVSWYQQTPGQGLQFLFEYFSETQRNKGNFPGRFSGRQFSNSRSEMNVSTLELGDSALYLCASSLAAVRGSFNEQFFGPGTRLTVL.

This clonotype has just a few counts. The chain has TRBV12-3 or TRBV12-4 and TRBJ1-5; tentatively, D is TRBD1 (5 bases). The V end was cut by 5 bases, the J end by 2 bases, with 10 bases between. There are 14 residues in the CDR3. DNA for the CDR3: TGTGCCAGCAGTCCGGTGGGGGGCAATCAGCCCCAGCATTTT. It yields the protein CASSPVGGNQPQHF.

In DNA, the CDR3 is TGCAGCGTTGAATCGGGGAAGGGCTACACCTTC. It codes for CSVESGKGYTF. This chain links TRBV29-1 with TRBJ1-2; D unresolved. V lost 2 bases to trimming and J lost 8 bases, with 9 bases between them. The CDR3 is 11 amino acids. Per the germline V gene, CDR1 is SQVTM and CDR2 is ANQGSEA.

This chain uses TRBV29-1 with TRBJ2-2; TRBD2 matches at 7 bases. Germline V gene sequence: CDR1 SQVTM, CDR2 ANQGSEA. Trimming at V came to 4 bases and at J to 3 bases, leaving 2 bases not matched to a gene. This CDR3 has 13 residues. CDR3: CSVAGRYTGELFF. DNA of the CDR3: TGCAGCGTTGCCGGGAGGTACACCGGGGAGCTGTTTTTT.

This clonotype appeared a few times. The genes are TRBV30 and TRBJ1-2; no reliable D call. The CDR3 runs to 13 residues. Deletions cut 0 bases from V and 7 bases from J, with 12 bases between. CDR1 GTSNPN and CDR2 SVGIG come from the germline V gene (reference sequence). CDR3 sequence (DNA): TGTGCCTGGAGTGTTGCCCCGTACCCTGGCTACACCTTC. Translating it yields CAWSVAPYPGYTF.

The chain employs TRBV20-1 and TRBJ1-1; D possibly corresponds to TRBD1 (5 bases). The CDR3 is 11 amino acids. Germline V gene lookup returns CDR1 DFQATT and CDR2 SNEGSKA (reference sequence). The chain's CDR3 is CGYTRDTEAFF. As DNA, the CDR3 is TGCGGCTACACCAGGGACACTGAAGCTTTCTTT.

CDR3 sequence reads: CSALPRSYGYTF. The CDR3 nucleotides are TGCAGTGCCCTCCCCAGGTCCTATGGCTACACCTTC. The J gene is TRBJ1-2, the V gene TRBV20-1; D not resolved. The V end was cut by 6 bases, the J end by 4 bases, with 12 bases between. The CDR3 extends over 12 amino acids. Germline V gives CDR1 DFQATT, CDR2 SNEGSKA (reference sequence).

Only a few counts were recorded for this clonotype. This chain connects TRBV6-1 to TRBJ1-2; 7 nucleotides agree with TRBD1. The germline V gene has CDR1 MNHNS and CDR2 SASEGT. After removal of 7 bases from V and 10 bases from J, the junction contained 9 bases not matched to a gene. This CDR3 comprises 12 residues. CDR3 nucleotides: TGTGCCAGCACCTACAGGGGCAGGGACTACACCTTC. Encoded protein: CASTYRGRDYTF.

The CDR3 loop is CASSPYGQAPTTDTQYF. CDR3 nucleotide sequence: TGTGCCAGCAGCCCATACGGGCAAGCCCCTACTACAGATACGCAGTATTTT. This chain joins TRBV7-2 and TRBJ2-3; no firm D call. Trimming cost V 5 bases and J 3 bases, with 21 bases left between them. The CDR3 length is 17 residues. Germline V gene sequence: CDR1 SGHTA, CDR2 FQGNSA.

This chain joins TRBV6-6 and TRBJ2-4, with 12 bases aligning to TRBD1. Losses at the gene ends were 6 bases for V and 13 bases for J; bases not matched to a gene: 16. The V gene's germline CDR1 is MNHNY and CDR2 SVGAGI (reference sequence). The CDR3 contains 16 residues. CDR3 coding DNA: TGTGCCAGCAGCCATACCGGGACAGGGGGCTCCTGGGAGCAGTACTTC. As protein: CASSHTGTGGSWEQYF.

V gene TRBV7-2 combines with J gene TRBJ2-1; 12 bases are a match to TRBD2. This CDR3 has 14 amino acids. Germline V CDR1 and CDR2: SGHTA, FQGNSA. V shed 3 bases and J 12 bases; nucleotides not matched to a gene: 6. This CDR3 is CASSFGTSGGMQFF. The CDR3 nucleotides read TGTGCCAGCAGCTTTGGAACTAGCGGGGGGATGCAGTTCTTC. Full variable domain (outside the CDR3, taken from reference TRBV7-2 and TRBJ2-1): GAGVSQSPSNKVTEKGKDVELRCDPISGHTALYWYRQSLGQGLEFLIYFQGNSAPDKSGLPSDRFSAERTGGSVSTLTIQRTQQEDSAVYLCASSFGTSGGMQFFGPGTRLTVL.

This chain links TRBV18 with TRBJ2-1, with TRBD2 identical over 8 bases. The CDR3 runs to 15 residues. Germline CDR1 KGHSH, CDR2 LQKENI. Losses at the gene ends were 3 bases for V and 3 bases for J; bases not matched to a gene: 4. This chain's CDR3 is CASSPGGAIYNEQFF. CDR3 DNA: TGTGCCAGCTCACCCGGGGGGGCCATCTACAATGAGCAGTTCTTC.

This clonotype was found once. This chain uses TRBV2 with TRBJ1-2; 9 positions match TRBD1. Trimming cost V 5 bases and J 2 bases; bases outside gene matches: 6. Germline CDR1 SNHLY, CDR2 FYNNEI. CDR3 length: 15 amino acids. The CDR3 sequence is CASSLNRGLNYGYTF. The DNA for the CDR3 is TGTGCCAGCAGTCTAAACAGGGGGCTAAACTATGGCTACACCTTC.

This clonotype appeared once. V is TRBV12-3 or TRBV12-4 and J is TRBJ2-7; 9 nucleotides align to TRBD2. J gave up 6 bases and V 2 bases, and 5 bases lay outside the gene matches. The CDR3 consists of 14 residues. CDR3 loop: CASSLSSGEIEQYF. The DNA of the CDR3 is TGTGCCAGCAGTTTATCTAGCGGGGAGATCGAGCAGTACTTC.

This clonotype was seen at least ten times. The V gene is TRBV3-1, the J gene TRBJ2-5; 11 nucleotides align to TRBD2. J lost 1 base, V lost 7 bases, and 5 bases had no gene match. The V gene's germline CDR1 is LGHDT and CDR2 YNNKEL (reference sequence). CDR3 length: 15 amino acids. The CDR3 bases are TGTGCCAGCACACGACTAGCGGGATCCCAAGAGACCCAGTACTTC. Translating gives CASTRLAGSQETQYF.

This clonotype was seen a handful of times. This chain joins TRBV7-6 and TRBJ2-7, with 9 bases identical to TRBD1. The V and J ends lost 5 bases and 6 bases, in that order; junction bases with no gene match: 14. This CDR3 region has 16 residues. Per germline, CDR1 SGHVS and CDR2 FNYEAQ. In nucleotides, the CDR3 is TGTGCCAGCAGCCCGGGGATCGGGACAGGGTCACGCGAGCAGTACTTC. The encoded protein is CASSPGIGTGSREQYF. The full variable domain, its missing parts supplied by reference TRBV7-6 and TRBJ2-7, is GAGVSQSPRYKVTKRGQDVALRCDPISGHVSLYWYRQALGQGPEFLTYFNYEAQQDKSGLPNDRFSAERPEGSISTLTIQRTEQRDSAMYRCASSPGIGTGSREQYFGPGTRLTVT.

The chain recombines TRBV6-6 with TRBJ2-6, with TRBD2 as a possible D gene (6 bases). CDR3 size: 14 residues. The V gene's germline CDR1 is MNHNY and CDR2 SVGAGI (reference sequence). V lost 10 bases, J lost 0 bases, and 10 bases lay in between. The CDR3 sequence: CATKGLSGANVLTF. CDR3 nucleotides: TGTGCCACCAAGGGACTCTCTGGGGCCAACGTCCTGACTTTC.

The rearrangement uses TRBV6-2 or TRBV6-3 and TRBJ1-5; D ambiguous. The germline gives CDR1 MNHEY, CDR2 SVGEGT. V shed 10 bases and J shed 6 bases, with 16 bases lying between them. The CDR3 consists of 13 residues. The CDR3 is CATGTTPRQPQHF. CDR3 nucleotides: TGTGCCACCGGTACGACCCCCCGTCAGCCCCAGCATTTT.